Listed here are 27 T cell receptor beta chains from one sample, sequenced in a study of blood T cell repertoires in COVID-19. TCRdb's table, derived via immunoSEQ multiplex PCR, lists solely in-frame clones and lacks some. The sample includes roughly 150,000 clones, roughly 78% of them seen just once. Sequencing was carried out using PBMCs or T cells enriched from blood (not recorded which). The receptors stem from a woman in her 70s in a cohort exposed to, infected with or recovered from COVID-19 (not recorded which).

This clone was seen more than once but under ten times. The same CDR3 arises from other DNA sequences in this sample as well. DNA of the CDR3: TGTGCCAGCTCACCAGGGACAGGGAACACCGGGGAGCTGTTTTTT. Protein: CASSPGTGNTGELFF. The genes are TRBV18 and TRBJ2-2; 8 bases align to TRBD1. CDR3 length: 15 residues. Trimming at V came to 2 bases and at J to 1 base, leaving 0 bases not matched to a gene. Per the germline V gene, CDR1 is KGHSH and CDR2 is LQKENI.

The rearrangement joins TRBV19 to TRBJ1-5; the match to TRBD1 covers 8 bases. The CDR3 covers 15 residues. Germline CDR1 LNHDA, CDR2 SQIVND (reference sequence). V was clipped by 7 bases and J by 5 bases; unmatched bases: 10. The chain's CDR3 is CASTRTGSYYQPQHF. The CDR3 nucleotides read TGTGCCAGTACCAGGACAGGGTCGTATTATCAGCCCCAGCATTTT.

The chain uses TRBV18 and TRBJ2-3; 10 positions match TRBD1. The CDR3 totals 17 residues. Germline trimming cut 0 bases from V and 3 bases from J; bases unmatched to any gene: 6. Germline V CDR1 and CDR2: KGHSH, LQKENI. The DNA for the CDR3 is TGTGCCAGCTCACCACCGACAGGGGGCCGGGGGACAGATACGCAGTATTTT. The encoded protein is CASSPPTGGRGTDTQYF.

The chain uses TRBV6-5 and TRBJ2-7; 7 bases map to TRBD1. V was pared by 6 bases and J by 4 bases, with 9 bases of the junction left unmatched. The CDR3 has 14 residues. CDR1 MNHEY and CDR2 SVGAGI come from the germline V gene. The CDR3 nucleotides read TGTGCCAGCAGGGGGGACAGTACCCAATACGAGCAGTACTTC. As protein: CASRGDSTQYEQYF.

This chain joins TRBV28 and TRBJ1-2; D uncertain. The CDR3 totals 12 residues. Germline CDR1 MDHEN, CDR2 SYDVKM. V lost 4 bases, J lost 5 bases, and 8 bases lay in between. The CDR3 reads CASSSRVYGYTF. The CDR3 nucleotides are TGTGCCAGCAGTTCCCGGGTGTATGGCTACACCTTC.

The V call is TRBV20-1, the J call TRBJ2-1; TRBD2 matches 8 bases. Germline-derived CDR1 and CDR2 are DFQATT and SNEGSKA (reference sequence). V gave up 3 bases and J gave up 0 bases; unmatched junction bases: 4. The CDR3 runs to 15 residues. The CDR3 coding sequence is TGCAGTGCTAGTCCGGCGGGAGGCTCCTACAATGAGCAGTTCTTC. This codes for CSASPAGGSYNEQFF.

V usage is TRBV2 and J usage is TRBJ2-2; D might be TRBD2 (5 bases). V was pared by 10 bases and J by 5 bases, with 17 bases between. Germline CDR1 and CDR2: SNHLY and FYNNEI. This CDR3 is built from 14 residues. CDR3 protein: CATKEDFNTGELFF. For the CDR3, the DNA is TGTGCCACCAAGGAGGACTTTAATACCGGGGAGCTGTTTTTT. The full variable domain, completed using reference TRBV2 and TRBJ2-2, is EPEVTQTPSHQVTQMGQEVILRCVPISNHLYFYWYRQILGQKVEFLVSFYNNEISEKSEIFDDQFSVERPDGSNFTLKIRSTKLEDSAMYFCATKEDFNTGELFFGEGSRLTVL.

V usage is TRBV3-1 (or the pseudogene TRBV3-2) and J usage is TRBJ2-3; the D is unclear. This CDR3 is built from 11 residues. In germline, CDR1 is LGHDT, CDR2 YNNKEL (reference sequence). V lost 6 bases and J 4 bases, leaving 5 bases between the germline ends. This CDR3 reads CASRRADTQYF. Written as DNA, the CDR3 is TGTGCCAGCAGACGGGCAGATACGCAGTATTTT.

This clone has only a few counts. The gene calls are TRBV29-1 and TRBJ1-1; maybe TRBD1 (5 bases). CDR1 SQVTM and CDR2 ANQGSEA come from the germline V gene. The V end lost 6 bases, the J end lost 6 bases, and 29 bases lay between the germline ends. The CDR3 totals 17 residues. DNA of the CDR3: TGCAGCGTCCTTCGATCGGGACGAGAAACTAGCAAGCCTGAAGCTTTCTTT. Translation gives CSVLRSGRETSKPEAFF.

The V and J genes are TRBV18 and TRBJ2-1; D may be TRBD2 (5 bases). In germline, CDR1 is KGHSH, CDR2 LQKENI. The V gene lost 0 bases and the J gene lost 6 bases, with 15 bases spanning the gap. CDR3 size: 16 residues. CDR3 sequence: CASSPPWQARGNEQFF. For the CDR3, the DNA is TGTGCCAGCTCACCACCGTGGCAGGCCCGGGGCAATGAGCAGTTCTTC.

The rearrangement uses TRBV28 and TRBJ2-1; D possibly corresponds to TRBD2 (6 bases). Trimming took off 8 bases at V and 7 bases at J, with 21 bases between the two ends. Per the germline V gene, CDR1 is MDHEN and CDR2 is SYDVKM. CDR3 size: 15 residues. In DNA, the CDR3 is TGTGCCAGCCACTCCCCCGGGGGTGACGGGAATGAGCAGTTCTTC. Its protein is CASHSPGGDGNEQFF.

The V and J genes are TRBV4-3 and TRBJ2-7; D is unclear. With 4 bases removed from V and 0 bases from J, the gap between germline ends came to 13 bases. Germline loops: CDR1 LGHNA, CDR2 YSLEER. This CDR3 has 15 residues. The CDR3 DNA reads TGCGCCAGCAGCCTGTCGGTGGGCCTCTCCTACGAGCAGTACTTC. Protein sequence: CASSLSVGLSYEQYF.

The CDR3 bases are TGCGCCAGCAGCCTTGGGACTAGCGGGATCTACGAGCAGTACTTC. It translates to CASSLGTSGIYEQYF. The chain carries TRBV4-1 and TRBJ2-7; 13 bases are shared with TRBD2. Germline V CDR1 and CDR2: MGHRA, YSYEKL. The V and J ends lost 4 bases and 3 bases, in that order; junction bases with no gene match: 3. The CDR3 loop spans 15 amino acids.

Only a few counts were recorded for this clone. The rearrangement links TRBV7-3 to TRBJ2-3; no firm D call. The germline V gene has CDR1 SGHTA and CDR2 FQGTGA. This CDR3 is built from 12 residues. Trimming left V 2 bases short and J 7 bases short, with 7 bases between. The CDR3 DNA reads TGTGCCAGCAGCTTAGGCACCAATACGCAGTATTTT. Translating it yields CASSLGTNTQYF.

The chain uses TRBV10-3 and TRBJ2-6; D is uncertain. The CDR3 loop spans 15 amino acids. The germline CDR1 and CDR2 sequences are ENHRY and SYGVKD. V gave up 4 bases and J gave up 0 bases, with 7 bases separating them. CDR3 protein: CAISASDSGANVLTF. The CDR3 bases are TGTGCCATCAGTGCCAGCGACTCTGGGGCCAACGTCCTGACTTTC.

The chain has TRBV3-1 (or the pseudogene TRBV3-2) and TRBJ2-7; TRBD1 matches at 8 bases. Trimming removed 0 bases from V and 3 bases from J; junction bases left unmatched: 7. This CDR3 has 16 residues. Germline values: CDR1 LGHDT, CDR2 YNNKEL (reference sequence). CDR3 sequence reads: CASSQDLRTGNYEQYF. The DNA for the CDR3 is TGTGCCAGCAGCCAAGACCTGCGGACAGGGAACTACGAGCAGTACTTC.

The chain combines TRBV27 with TRBJ2-7, with TRBD2 identical over 7 bases. The length of the CDR3 is 15 residues. The junction had 12 bases not matched to a gene; V was cut back by 6 bases and J by 4 bases. Germline loops: CDR1 MNHEY, CDR2 SMNVEV (reference sequence). This CDR3 is CASRSGGSPAYEQYF. The CDR3 coding sequence is TGTGCCAGCAGGTCCGGCGGGAGTCCTGCGTACGAGCAGTACTTC.

This clone appeared a single time. This rearrangement joins TRBV5-1 to TRBJ1-1; possible D gene TRBD1, 6 bases. The germline CDR1 and CDR2 sequences are SGHRS and YFSETQ. The V end was cut by 0 bases, the J end by 0 bases, with 9 bases between. This CDR3 is built from 15 residues. CDR3 DNA: TGCGCCAGCAGCTTGGTCGCAGGGGTGAACACTGAAGCTTTCTTT. Amino acids: CASSLVAGVNTEAFF.

V usage is TRBV7-2 and J usage is TRBJ2-1; 11 nucleotides line up with TRBD2. This CDR3 spans 18 amino acids. The germline V gene has CDR1 SGHTA and CDR2 FQGNSA. With 4 bases clipped from V and 4 bases from J, the junction kept 12 bases outside the gene matches. The CDR3 nucleotides read TGTGCCAGCAGCTCTAGGTGGGTTGGGACTAGCGGTTACAATGAGCAGTTCTTC. Translation: CASSSRWVGTSGYNEQFF.

V and J are TRBV18 and TRBJ2-7, with TRBD2 matching 8 bases. CDR1 and CDR2 (germline): KGHSH, LQKENI. J gave up 2 bases and V 2 bases, and 8 bases lay outside the gene matches. This CDR3 spans 16 amino acids. The CDR3 DNA sequence: TGTGCCAGCTCACCAGGGGCGGTAGCGGGAACCTACGAGCAGTACTTC. It is translated as CASSPGAVAGTYEQYF.

This clone appeared once. The chain employs TRBV5-1 and TRBJ2-1; a possible D gene is TRBD2 (5 bases). Per the germline V gene, CDR1 is SGHRS and CDR2 is YFSETQ. Trimming cost V 7 bases and J 0 bases, with 8 bases left between them. The CDR3 spans 13 residues. The CDR3 DNA reads TGCGCCAGCTCCACTAGCTCCTACAATGAGCAGTTCTTC. The encoded protein is CASSTSSYNEQFF.

This clone occurred many times. V usage is TRBV30 and J usage is TRBJ2-7; TRBD2 is a possible D gene (6 bases). Germline CDR1 and CDR2: GTSNPN and SVGIG (reference sequence). Trimming left V 2 bases short and J 0 bases short, with 8 bases between. There are 13 residues in the CDR3. In DNA, the CDR3 is TGTGCCTGGAGTAGGGAGGACTCCTACGAGCAGTACTTC. Its protein is CAWSREDSYEQYF. The full variable domain, its missing parts supplied by reference TRBV30 and TRBJ2-7, is SQTIHQWPATLVQPVGSPLSLECTVEGTSNPNLYWYRQAAGRGLQLLFYSVGIGQISSEVPQNLSASRPQDRQFILSSKKLLLSDSGFYLCAWSREDSYEQYFGPGTRLTVT.

The chain is built from TRBV7-6 and TRBJ2-3, with 11 bases fitting TRBD1. The CDR3 runs 18 residues. Germline lookup yields CDR1 SGHVS and CDR2 FNYEAQ. V lost 0 bases and J lost 6; bases outside the gene matches: 11. CDR3 nucleotides: TGTGCCAGCAGCTTAGCGATGCGGACAGGGGGCGCATCTGATACGCAGTATTTT. Its translation: CASSLAMRTGGASDTQYF. Combining the CDR3 with reference TRBV7-6 and TRBJ2-3 gives the whole variable domain GAGVSQSPRYKVTKRGQDVALRCDPISGHVSLYWYRQALGQGPEFLTYFNYEAQQDKSGLPNDRFSAERPEGSISTLTIQRTEQRDSAMYRCASSLAMRTGGASDTQYFGPGTRLTVL.

The chain couples TRBV24-1 to TRBJ2-1; 14 nucleotides match TRBD2. V shed 4 bases, J shed 11 bases, and the junction held 12 bases outside the gene matches. CDR1 is KGHDR, CDR2 SFDVKD, per germline. This CDR3 contains 17 residues. CDR3 in amino acids: CATSDPTSGGGLRKQFF. The CDR3 DNA sequence: TGTGCCACCAGTGACCCGACTAGCGGGGGGGGGTTACGGAAGCAGTTCTTC.

The J gene is TRBJ2-7, the V gene TRBV11-2, with TRBD1 identical over 10 bases. The ends lost 4 bases at V and 3 bases at J; junction bases unmatched: 6. The CDR3 extends over 15 amino acids. CDR1 and CDR2 from the germline V gene are SGHAT and FQNNGV. CDR3 DNA: TGTGCCAGCAGCTCTCCGGGACAGGGGATCTACGAGCAGTACTTC. Amino acids: CASSSPGQGIYEQYF. Full variable domain (remainder filled in from reference TRBV11-2 and TRBJ2-7): EAGVAQSPRYKIIEKRQSVAFWCNPISGHATLYWYQQILGQGPKLLIQFQNNGVVDDSQLPKDRFSAERLKGVDSTLKIQPAKLEDSAVYLCASSSPGQGIYEQYFGPGTRLTVT.

The chain has TRBV27 and TRBJ2-1, with D maybe TRBD1 (7 bases). The CDR3 is made up of 17 amino acids. Germline CDR1 and CDR2: MNHEY and SMNVEV (reference sequence). The V and J ends lost 2 bases and 4 bases respectively, with 18 bases between them. As DNA, the CDR3 is TGTGCCAGCAGTTTAACCCCCCCGGGGGACAGTTACAATGAGCAGTTCTTC. Its translation is CASSLTPPGDSYNEQFF.

The chain employs TRBV3-1 (or the pseudogene TRBV3-2) and TRBJ1-3; 7 bases are a match to TRBD1. This CDR3 contains 14 residues. The V and J ends lost 8 bases and 4 bases, in that order; junction bases with no gene match: 8. Germline V gene sequence: CDR1 LGHDT, CDR2 YNNKEL (reference sequence). CDR3 in DNA: TGTGCCAGCGGCATTCAGGGGGTAGGAAACACCATATATTTT. It encodes CASGIQGVGNTIYF.